This T cell receptor (beta chain) originates from a study of blood T cell repertoires in COVID-19. The CDR3 has 14 amino acids. Germline V gene data show CDR1 as SGHAT and CDR2 as FQNNGV. V lost 3 bases to trimming and J lost 6 bases; unmatched junction nucleotides: 2. This table comes from immunoSEQ multiplex PCR, and its TCRdb copy is limited to in-frame clones, with some not included. The table has tens of thousands of clones, around four fifths seen once. This receptor was obtained from an elderly woman with active or convalescent COVID-19. The V gene is TRBV11-2, the J gene TRBJ2-1, with TRBD1 matching 10 bases. Specimen: peripheral blood. The CDR3: CASSFGTGVNEQFF. The CDR3, as DNA: TGTGCCAGCAGCTTCGGGACAGGGGTCAATGAGCAGTTCTTC.